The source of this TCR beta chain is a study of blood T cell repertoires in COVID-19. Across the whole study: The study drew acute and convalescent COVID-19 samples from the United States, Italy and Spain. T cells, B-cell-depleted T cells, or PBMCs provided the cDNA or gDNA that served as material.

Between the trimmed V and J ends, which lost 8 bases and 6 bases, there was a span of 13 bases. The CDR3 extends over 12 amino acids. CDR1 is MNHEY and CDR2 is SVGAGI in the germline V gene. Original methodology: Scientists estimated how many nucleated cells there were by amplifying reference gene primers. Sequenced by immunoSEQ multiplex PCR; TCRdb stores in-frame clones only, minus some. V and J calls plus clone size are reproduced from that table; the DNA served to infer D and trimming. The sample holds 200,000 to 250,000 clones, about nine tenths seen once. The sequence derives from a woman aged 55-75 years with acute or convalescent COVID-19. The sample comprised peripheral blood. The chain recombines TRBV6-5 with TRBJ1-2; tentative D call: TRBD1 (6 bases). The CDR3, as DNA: TGTGCCAGCTGTCCAGGGGAAGATGGCTACACCTTC. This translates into CASCPGEDGYTF.